These 16 T cell receptor beta chains originate from one sample sequenced in a study of shared clonotypes between healthy human individuals. Assay: immunoSEQ multiplex PCR; the TCRdb copy retains only in-frame clones and omits some. This table holds around 600,000 clones, approximately 97% found once. The sample consisted of naive CD4+ T cells sorted from blood. Subset of the sample: CD45RA+ positively selected. These receptors came from a woman aged 25 to 45 in good health.

V and J are TRBV4-1 and TRBJ2-7, with D perhaps matching TRBD2 (6 bases). CDR1 MGHRA and CDR2 YSYEKL come from the germline V gene. With 1 base removed from V and 3 bases from J, the gap between germline ends came to 13 bases. This CDR3 is 15 amino acids long. CDR3 amino acids: CASSQGLADFYEQYF. As DNA, the CDR3 is TGCGCCAGCAGCCAAGGTTTAGCGGACTTCTACGAGCAGTACTTC.

This clone was observed once. This chain joins TRBV28 and TRBJ2-7; 10 bases line up with TRBD2. The germline V gene encodes CDR1 MDHEN and CDR2 SYDVKM. This CDR3 is built from 16 residues. Trimming cost V 5 bases and J 7 bases; bases outside gene matches: 14. The CDR3 nucleotides are TGTGCCAGCAGTCAATTAGCGGGAGGAGTTTTGGTTGAGCAGTACTTC. It codes for CASSQLAGGVLVEQYF.

V gene TRBV6-1 combines with J gene TRBJ1-1; no clear D. V gave up 6 bases and J gave up 1 base, with 15 bases separating them. Per the germline V gene, CDR1 is MNHNS and CDR2 is SASEGT. This CDR3 contains 15 residues. The DNA for the CDR3 is TGTGCCAGCAGATCCGAGGTGGCAGGGAACACTGAAGCTTTCTTT. Translating it yields CASRSEVAGNTEAFF.

This chain joins TRBV7-2 and TRBJ1-1; D is uncertain. The ends were cut back, 1 base at V and 4 bases at J, with 13 bases in the middle. CDR1 SGHTA and CDR2 FQGNSA come from the germline V gene. The CDR3 is 15 residues long. CDR3: CASSLEQPGVTEAFF. The CDR3 DNA sequence: TGTGCCAGCAGCTTAGAGCAACCGGGCGTCACTGAAGCTTTCTTT.

V gene TRBV7-8 combines with J gene TRBJ2-5; 10 nucleotides align to TRBD2. The CDR3 has 19 residues. J was trimmed by 1 base and V by 1 base; bases with no gene match: 12. CDR1 and CDR2 from the germline V gene are SGHVS and FQNEAQ. The CDR3 is CASSLDRLAGAAIQETQYF. Here the CDR3 DNA reads TGTGCCAGCAGCTTAGATCGGCTAGCGGGAGCGGCCATCCAAGAGACCCAGTACTTC.

This rearrangement joins TRBV5-1 to TRBJ1-1; 7 bases agree with TRBD1. The CDR3 has 15 residues. CDR1 and CDR2 from the germline V gene are SGHRS and YFSETQ. The junction had 4 bases not matched to a gene; V was cut back by 1 base and J by 1 base. CDR3 residues: CASSLNRGANTEAFF. The CDR3 nucleotides read TGCGCCAGCAGCTTGAACAGGGGAGCGAACACTGAAGCTTTCTTT.

The chain joins TRBV14 to TRBJ2-1; the D is unclear. Germline CDR1 is SGHDN and CDR2 is FVKESK. V shed 2 bases and J shed 2 bases, with 13 bases lying between them. The CDR3 has 16 residues. Written as DNA, the CDR3 is TGTGCCAGCAGCCAACTTAGGCCTGCTCCCTACAATGAGCAGTTCTTC. It is translated as CASSQLRPAPYNEQFF.

CDR3 nucleotides: TGTGCCATCAGTGAGGGGGCTTCGAACACTGAAGCTTTCTTT. Protein product: CAISEGASNTEAFF. The genes are TRBV10-3 and TRBJ1-1; D is possibly TRBD1 (5 bases). The germline gives CDR1 ENHRY, CDR2 SYGVKD. V was shortened by 2 bases and J by 1 base, with 8 bases between the two germline ends. CDR3 length equals 14 residues.

V is TRBV28 and J is TRBJ1-1, with unresolved D. Trimming shortened V by 2 bases and J by 5 bases, and 12 bases separated the two germline ends. Looked up from germline, CDR1 is MDHEN and CDR2 is SYDVKM. CDR3 size: 14 residues. CDR3 in amino acids: CASSLTEGQTEAFF. CDR3 in DNA: TGTGCCAGCAGTTTAACCGAAGGTCAAACTGAAGCTTTCTTT.

The rearrangement links TRBV7-2 to TRBJ1-2; D possibly corresponds to TRBD1 (5 bases). The V gene's germline CDR1 is SGHTA and CDR2 FQGNSA. V was cut by 1 base and J by 4 bases, with 10 bases left in between. This CDR3 is built from 14 residues. The CDR3 is CASSLDGDGYGYTF. Written as DNA, the CDR3 is TGTGCCAGCAGCTTAGACGGGGACGGCTATGGCTACACCTTC.

This chain uses TRBV30 with TRBJ1-2; TRBD1 might be the D (6 bases). Germline V gene data show CDR1 as GTSNPN and CDR2 as SVGIG (reference sequence). The V end was cut by 2 bases, the J end by 7 bases, with 20 bases between. The CDR3 length is 15 residues. CDR3 coding DNA: TGTGCCTGGAGTTTCCTTGGGGACACCGTCTCTGGCTACACCTTC. This encodes CAWSFLGDTVSGYTF.

The chain is built from TRBV25-1 and TRBJ2-3; 7 nucleotides match TRBD1. Germline loops: CDR1 MGHDK, CDR2 SYGVNS. The CDR3 runs to 15 residues. After removal of 2 bases from V and 4 bases from J, the junction contained 6 bases not matched to a gene. CDR3 sequence: CASSEGQAGADTQYF. The CDR3 nucleotides read TGTGCCAGCAGTGAAGGACAGGCTGGCGCAGATACGCAGTATTTT.

This chain joins TRBV15 and TRBJ2-7; a weak D match, TRBD1 (6 bases). Trimming pared 0 bases from V and 2 bases from J, leaving 8 bases between. Germline V CDR1 and CDR2: LNHNV, YYDKDF (reference sequence). This CDR3 is 14 amino acids long. The CDR3 here is CATSRDRTAYEQYF. The CDR3 nucleotides are TGTGCCACCAGCAGAGACCGGACAGCCTACGAGCAGTACTTC.

The rearrangement uses TRBV7-8 and TRBJ1-5, with TRBD1 matching over 8 bases. J was trimmed by 5 bases and V by 1 base; bases with no gene match: 13. The germline CDR1 and CDR2 sequences are SGHVS and FQNEAQ. This CDR3 has 18 amino acids. The CDR3 nucleotides read TGTGCCAGCAGCTTAGGTCCTGGGCAGGGGGCACCCTATCAGCCCCAGCATTTT. This gives the protein CASSLGPGQGAPYQPQHF.

The chain is built from TRBV7-9 and TRBJ1-1; TRBD1 is a possible D gene (5 bases). Trimming took off 5 bases at V and 7 bases at J, with 20 bases between the two ends. There are 15 residues in the CDR3. Germline CDR1 and CDR2: SEHNR and FQNEAQ (reference sequence). Here the CDR3 reads CASSRSETGVSEAFF. Written as DNA, the CDR3 is TGTGCCAGCAGCCGAAGTGAGACGGGGGTGAGTGAAGCTTTCTTT.

This chain links TRBV21-1 with TRBJ2-5; the table gives TRBD2 as D, unverified against the DNA. TRBV21-1 is deemed a pseudogene. The CDR3 extends over 19 amino acids. CDR3 in amino acids: CASSATGLAGAGGQETQYF. The CDR3 DNA is TGTGCCAGCAGCGCTACGGGGCTAGCGGGAGCTGGCGGCCAAGAGACCCAGTACTTC.